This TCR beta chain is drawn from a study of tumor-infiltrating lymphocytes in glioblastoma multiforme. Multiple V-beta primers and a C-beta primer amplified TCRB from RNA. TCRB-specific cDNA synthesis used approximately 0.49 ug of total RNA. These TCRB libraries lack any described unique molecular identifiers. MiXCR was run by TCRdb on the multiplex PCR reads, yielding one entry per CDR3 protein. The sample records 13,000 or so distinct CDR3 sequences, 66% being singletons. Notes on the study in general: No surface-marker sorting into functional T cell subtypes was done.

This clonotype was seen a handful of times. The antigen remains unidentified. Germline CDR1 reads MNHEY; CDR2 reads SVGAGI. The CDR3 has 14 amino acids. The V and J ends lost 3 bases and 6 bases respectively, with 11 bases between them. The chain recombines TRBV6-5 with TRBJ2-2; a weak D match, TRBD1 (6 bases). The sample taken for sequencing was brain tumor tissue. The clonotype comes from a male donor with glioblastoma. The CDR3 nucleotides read TGTGCCAGCAGTTATAGTGAGGGGGCCGGGGAGCTGTTTTTT. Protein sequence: CASSYSEGAGELFF.